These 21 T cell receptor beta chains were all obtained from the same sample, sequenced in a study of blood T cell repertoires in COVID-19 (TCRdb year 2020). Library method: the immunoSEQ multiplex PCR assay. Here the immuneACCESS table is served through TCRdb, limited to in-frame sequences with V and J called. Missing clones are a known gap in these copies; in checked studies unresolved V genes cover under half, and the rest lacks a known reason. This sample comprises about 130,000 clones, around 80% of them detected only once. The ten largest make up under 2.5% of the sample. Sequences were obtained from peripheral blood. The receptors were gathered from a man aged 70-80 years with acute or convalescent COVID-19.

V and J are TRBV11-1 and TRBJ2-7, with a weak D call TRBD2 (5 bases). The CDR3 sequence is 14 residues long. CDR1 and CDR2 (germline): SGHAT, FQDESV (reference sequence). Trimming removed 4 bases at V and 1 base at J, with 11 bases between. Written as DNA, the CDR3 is TGTGCCAGCAGCTACTTTGGCGGGTCCTACGAGCAGTACTTC. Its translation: CASSYFGGSYEQYF.

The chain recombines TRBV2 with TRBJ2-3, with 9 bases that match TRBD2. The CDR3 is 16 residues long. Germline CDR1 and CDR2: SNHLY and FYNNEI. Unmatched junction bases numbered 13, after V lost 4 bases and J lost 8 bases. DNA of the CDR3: TGTGCCAGCAGTGGGATTGCGGGGGGGCCGGAGCGTACGCAGTATTTT. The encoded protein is CASSGIAGGPERTQYF.

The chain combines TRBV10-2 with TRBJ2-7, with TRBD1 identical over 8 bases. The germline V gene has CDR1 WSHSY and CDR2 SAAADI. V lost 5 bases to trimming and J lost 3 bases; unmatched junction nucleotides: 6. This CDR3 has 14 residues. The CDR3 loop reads CASSQGQALYEQYF. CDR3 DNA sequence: TGCGCCAGCAGTCAGGGACAGGCGCTCTACGAGCAGTACTTC.

CDR3 DNA: TGCGCCAGCAGCCAAGATCCGACCGGGGCTAGCGGTAGCACAGATACGCAGTATTTT. It encodes CASSQDPTGASGSTDTQYF. This rearrangement joins TRBV4-1 to TRBJ2-3; 7 nucleotides line up with TRBD2. Germline-derived CDR1 and CDR2 are MGHRA and YSYEKL. The CDR3 consists of 19 residues. V gave up 0 bases and J gave up 0 bases; unmatched junction bases: 12.

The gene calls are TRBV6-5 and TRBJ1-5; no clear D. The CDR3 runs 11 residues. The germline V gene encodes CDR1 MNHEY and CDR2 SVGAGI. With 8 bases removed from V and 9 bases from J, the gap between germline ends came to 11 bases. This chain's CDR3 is CASGLEWPQHF. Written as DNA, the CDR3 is TGTGCCAGCGGGCTTGAATGGCCCCAGCATTTT.

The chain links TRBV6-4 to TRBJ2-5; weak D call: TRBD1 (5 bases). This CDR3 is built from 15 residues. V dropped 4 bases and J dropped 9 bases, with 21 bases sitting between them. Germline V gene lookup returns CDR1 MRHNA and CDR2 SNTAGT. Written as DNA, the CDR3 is TGTGCCAGCAGTGGTTGTGTTCCGAAGAGCAGGGCCCAGTACTTC. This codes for CASSGCVPKSRAQYF.

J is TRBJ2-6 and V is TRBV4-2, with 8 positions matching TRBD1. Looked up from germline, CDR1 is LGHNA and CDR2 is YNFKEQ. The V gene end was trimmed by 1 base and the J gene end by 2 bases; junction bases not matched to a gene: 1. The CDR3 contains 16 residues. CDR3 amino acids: CASSQGQGTGANVLTF. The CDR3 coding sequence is TGTGCCAGCAGCCAAGGACAGGGGACTGGGGCCAACGTCCTGACTTTC.

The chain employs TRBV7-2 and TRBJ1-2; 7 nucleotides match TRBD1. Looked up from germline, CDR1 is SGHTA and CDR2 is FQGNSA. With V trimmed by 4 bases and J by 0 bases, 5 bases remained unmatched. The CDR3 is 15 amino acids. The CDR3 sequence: CASSSTGAPNYGYTF. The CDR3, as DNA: TGTGCCAGCAGCTCAACAGGGGCGCCTAACTATGGCTACACCTTC.

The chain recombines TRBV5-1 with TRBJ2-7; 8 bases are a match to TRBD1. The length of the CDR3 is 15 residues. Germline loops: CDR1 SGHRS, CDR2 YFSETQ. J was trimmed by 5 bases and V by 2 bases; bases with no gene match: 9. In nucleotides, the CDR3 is TGCGCCAGCAGCTTACAGGGGGATCGGTTGGACGAGCAGTACTTC. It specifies CASSLQGDRLDEQYF.

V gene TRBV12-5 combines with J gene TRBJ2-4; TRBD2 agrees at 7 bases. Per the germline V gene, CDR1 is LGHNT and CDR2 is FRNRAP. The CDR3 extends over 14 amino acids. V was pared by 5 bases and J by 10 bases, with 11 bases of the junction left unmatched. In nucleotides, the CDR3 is TGTGCTAGTGGTCCGGGGGGAGGGCGTGGTATTCAGTACTTC. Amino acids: CASGPGGGRGIQYF.

This CDR3 reads CASSLYPSYGYTF. CDR3 DNA sequence: TGTGCCAGCAGTTTATATCCGAGCTATGGCTACACCTTC. The chain couples TRBV27 to TRBJ1-2; D unresolved. Per the germline V gene, CDR1 is MNHEY and CDR2 is SMNVEV (reference sequence). This CDR3 comprises 13 residues. V lost 1 base to trimming and J lost 4 bases, with 7 bases between them.

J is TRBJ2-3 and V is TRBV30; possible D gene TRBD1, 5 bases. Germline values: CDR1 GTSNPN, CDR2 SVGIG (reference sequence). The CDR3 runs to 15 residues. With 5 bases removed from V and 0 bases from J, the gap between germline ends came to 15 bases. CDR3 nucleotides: TGTGCCTGGGGTAGAGGACACACGAGCACAGATACGCAGTATTTT. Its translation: CAWGRGHTSTDTQYF.

In nucleotides, the CDR3 is TGTGCCAGCAGTGAAGGGGGACAGGGGATAGAGACCCAGTACTTC. Translating it yields CASSEGGQGIETQYF. The chain couples TRBV2 to TRBJ2-5, with 10 bases lining up with TRBD1. The V segment lost 1 base and the J segment 4 bases; nucleotides outside the gene matches: 3. This CDR3 region has 15 residues. Germline-derived CDR1 and CDR2 are SNHLY and FYNNEI. The full variable domain, in which reference TRBV2 and TRBJ2-5 provide the parts outside the CDR3, is EPEVTQTPSHQVTQMGQEVILRCVPISNHLYFYWYRQILGQKVEFLVSFYNNEISEKSEIFDDQFSVERPDGSNFTLKIRSTKLEDSAMYFCASSEGGQGIETQYFGPGTRLLVL.

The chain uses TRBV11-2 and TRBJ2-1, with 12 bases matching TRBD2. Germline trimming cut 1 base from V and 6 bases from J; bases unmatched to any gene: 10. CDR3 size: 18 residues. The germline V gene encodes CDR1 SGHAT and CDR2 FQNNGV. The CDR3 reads CASSLVSGPGLAGNEQFF. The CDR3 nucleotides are TGTGCCAGCAGCTTAGTCAGTGGGCCGGGACTAGCGGGCAATGAGCAGTTCTTC.

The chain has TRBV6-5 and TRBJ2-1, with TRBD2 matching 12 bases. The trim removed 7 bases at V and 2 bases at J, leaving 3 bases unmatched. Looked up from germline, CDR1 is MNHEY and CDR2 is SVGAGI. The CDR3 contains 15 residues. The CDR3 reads CASTPSGGAYNEQFF. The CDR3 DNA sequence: TGTGCCAGCACCCCTAGCGGGGGGGCCTACAATGAGCAGTTCTTC.

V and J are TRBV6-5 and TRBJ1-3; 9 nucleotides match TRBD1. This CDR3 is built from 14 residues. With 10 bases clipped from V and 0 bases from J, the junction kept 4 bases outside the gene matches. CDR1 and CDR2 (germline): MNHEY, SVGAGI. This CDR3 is CATKTGGSGNTIYF. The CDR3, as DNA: TGTGCCACCAAGACAGGGGGCTCTGGAAACACCATATATTTT.

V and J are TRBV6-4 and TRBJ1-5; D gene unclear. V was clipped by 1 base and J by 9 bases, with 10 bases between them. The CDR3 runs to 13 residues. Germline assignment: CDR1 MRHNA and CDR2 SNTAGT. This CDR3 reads CASSDFPNGPQHF. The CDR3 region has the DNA TGTGCCAGCAGTGACTTCCCTAATGGGCCCCAGCATTTT.

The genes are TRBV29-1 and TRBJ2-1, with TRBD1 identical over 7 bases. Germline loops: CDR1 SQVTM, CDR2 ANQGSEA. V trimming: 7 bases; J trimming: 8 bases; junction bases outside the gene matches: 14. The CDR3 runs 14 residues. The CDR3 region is CSAQGPRVNDEQFF. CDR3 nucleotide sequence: TGCAGCGCACAGGGGCCTCGGGTAAACGATGAGCAGTTCTTC.

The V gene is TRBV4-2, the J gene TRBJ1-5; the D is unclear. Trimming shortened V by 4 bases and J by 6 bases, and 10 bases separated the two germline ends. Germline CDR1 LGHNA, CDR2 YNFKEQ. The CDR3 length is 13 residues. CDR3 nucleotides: TGTGCCAGCAGCCCCGGTTCGGGTCAGCCCCAGCATTTT. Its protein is CASSPGSGQPQHF.

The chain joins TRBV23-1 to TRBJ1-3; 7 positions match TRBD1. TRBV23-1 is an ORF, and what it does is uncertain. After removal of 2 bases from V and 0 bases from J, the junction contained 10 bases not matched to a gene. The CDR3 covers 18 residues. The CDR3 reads CASSQAGQGEDSGNTIYF. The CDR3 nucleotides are TGCGCCAGCAGTCAAGCGGGGCAGGGGGAAGACTCTGGAAACACCATATATTTT.

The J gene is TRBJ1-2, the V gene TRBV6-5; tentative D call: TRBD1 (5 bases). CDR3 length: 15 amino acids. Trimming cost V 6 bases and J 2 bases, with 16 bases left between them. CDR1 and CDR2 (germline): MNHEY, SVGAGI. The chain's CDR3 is CASRLPGGENYGYTF. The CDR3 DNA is TGTGCCAGCAGATTACCCGGGGGGGAAAACTATGGCTACACCTTC.